This T cell receptor beta chain derives from a study of T cell responses to AZD1222 COVID-19 vaccine. The CDR3 length is 13 residues. The V segment lost 5 bases and the J segment 3 bases; nucleotides outside the gene matches: 4. Looked up from germline, CDR1 is LNHDA and CDR2 is SQIVND (reference sequence). Clones were sequenced by immunoSEQ multiplex PCR, and TCRdb holds only the in-frame ones, with some missing. The data hold roughly 100,000 clones, with 80% to 90% observed a single time. V is TRBV19 and J is TRBJ2-7, with TRBD1 identical over 7 bases. The sequenced sample was peripheral blood, obtained 28 days after the second AZD1222 dose. This TCR came from an adult who received the AZD1222 COVID-19 vaccine. The CDR3 DNA follows: TGTGCCAGTAGTCCGACAGGGCTCTACGAGCAGTACTTC. Translating it yields CASSPTGLYEQYF.